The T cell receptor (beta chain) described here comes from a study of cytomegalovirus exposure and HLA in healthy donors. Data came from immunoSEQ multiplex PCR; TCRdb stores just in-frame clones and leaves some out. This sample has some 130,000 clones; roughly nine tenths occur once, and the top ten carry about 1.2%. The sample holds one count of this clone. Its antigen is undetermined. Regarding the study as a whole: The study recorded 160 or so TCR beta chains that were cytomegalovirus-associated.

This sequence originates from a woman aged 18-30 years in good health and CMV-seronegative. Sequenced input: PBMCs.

The CDR3 is CASSPRRIISGGGNEQFF. CDR3 nucleotides: TGTGCCAGCAGCCCCCGACGGATTATTAGCGGGGGGGGAAATGAGCAGTTCTTC. The genes are TRBV9 and TRBJ2-1; TRBD2 aligns across 11 bases. CDR1 SGDLS and CDR2 YYNGEE come from the germline V gene. This CDR3 contains 18 residues. J was trimmed by 7 bases and V by 4 bases; bases with no gene match: 16.